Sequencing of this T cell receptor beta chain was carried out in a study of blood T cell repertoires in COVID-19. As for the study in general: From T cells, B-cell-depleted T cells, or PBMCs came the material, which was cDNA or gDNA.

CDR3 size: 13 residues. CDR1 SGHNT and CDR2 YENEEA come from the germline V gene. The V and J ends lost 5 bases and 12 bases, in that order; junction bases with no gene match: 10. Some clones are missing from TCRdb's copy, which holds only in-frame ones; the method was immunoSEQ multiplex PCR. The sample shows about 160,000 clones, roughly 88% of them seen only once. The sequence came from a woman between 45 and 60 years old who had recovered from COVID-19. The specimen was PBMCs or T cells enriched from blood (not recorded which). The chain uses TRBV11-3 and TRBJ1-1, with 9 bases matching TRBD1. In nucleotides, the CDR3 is TGTGCCAGCAGCCCAGGGACAGGGCTGACAACTTTCTTT. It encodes CASSPGTGLTTFF.